What follows is one TCR beta chain and its context. The data derive from a study of CD8 T cells in Susac syndrome. RNA, at 0.5 to 1 ug, was reverse transcribed with random hexamers. The TCR beta CDR3 was amplified by immunoSEQ multiplex PCR across 54 Vbeta, 13 Jbeta. A single record per CDR3 protein comes from TCRdb applying MiXCR to the immunoSEQ multiplex PCR reads. The table has 92,000 or so distinct CDR3 sequences, approximately 96% seen once. This receptor was taken from a human donor with Susac syndrome. What was sequenced was CD8+ T cells from PBMCs.

The CDR3: CSARPGPNYGYTF. The CDR3 DNA reads as TGCAGTGCTAGGCCAGGGCCTAACTATGGCTACACCTTC. The J gene is TRBJ1-2, the V gene TRBV20-1, with D tentatively TRBD1 (5 bases). With 3 bases removed from V and 0 bases from J, the gap between germline ends came to 8 bases. This CDR3 contains 13 residues. Per germline, CDR1 DFQATT and CDR2 SNEGSKA (reference sequence).